The source of this TCR beta chain is a study of control samples from healthy donors and cancer patients. V was clipped by 8 bases and J by 7 bases, with 12 bases between them. CDR1 is MGHRA, CDR2 YSYEKL, per germline. CDR3 length: 12 amino acids. Measured with immunoSEQ multiplex PCR; TCRdb has only the in-frame clones, and not every one. The table includes about 120,000 clones, over 85% detected once. Source material: blood. The chain combines TRBV4-1 with TRBJ2-1, with D perhaps given as TRBD1 or TRBD2 (6 bases each). This receptor was obtained from a man between 18 and 35 years old in good health. This chain's CDR3 is CASRGGGNEQFF. The CDR3 coding sequence is TGCGCCAGCCGAGGAGGGGGAAATGAGCAGTTCTTC.